This T cell receptor beta chain came from a study of blood T cell repertoires in COVID-19. Study in general: Sample material is recorded as cDNA or gDNA derived from T cells, B-cell-depleted T cells, or PBMCs.

The data were produced by immunoSEQ multiplex PCR, yet TCRdb's version contains in-frame clones alone and is incomplete. The sample includes 150,000 or so clones, around 80% of them seen just once. The J segment lost 2 bases and the V segment lost 4 bases, leaving 0 bases of the junction unmatched. This CDR3 has 13 amino acids. The germline gives CDR1 KGHDR, CDR2 SFDVKD. The specimen was peripheral blood. The source is a human donor with acute or convalescent COVID-19. The donor label of this sample is uncertain. The V call is TRBV24-1, the J call TRBJ1-2, with 7 bases identical to TRBD1. The CDR3 DNA is TGTGCCACCAGTGAGGGACAGAACTATGGCTACACCTTC. Its translation is CATSEGQNYGYTF.